Listed below are T cell receptor beta chains from one sample, sequenced in a study of cytomegalovirus exposure and HLA in healthy donors. The protocol was immunoSEQ multiplex PCR, while the TCRdb copy is restricted to in-frame clones and leaves out a portion. The table shows about 120,000 clones, with roughly 90% occurring only once. The material sequenced was PBMCs. The origin of the receptors is a woman younger than 30 in good health and CMV-seronegative. CDR3s include the opening cysteine and the closing phenylalanine or tryptophan. A D gene is named only where the DNA matches it firmly. Expanded clones are given a class, and other clones once, few, many or no size at all.

clone_size: NA
d_call: TRBD2
j_call: TRBJ2-1
v_call: TRBV7-2
cdr3_aa: CARDGRGGGNEQFF
cdr3_nt: TGTGCCAGAGACGGTCGGGGGGGCGGGAATGAGCAGTTCTTC

clone_size: NA
d_call: NA
j_call: TRBJ1-3
v_call: TRBV18
cdr3_aa: CASSPPLAHRQAGNTIYF
cdr3_nt: TGTGCCAGCTCACCACCTTTAGCACACAGACAGGCTGGAAACACCATATATTTT

clone_size: NA
d_call: NA
j_call: TRBJ1-1
v_call: TRBV4-1
cdr3_aa: CASSHRGAIIPEAFF
cdr3_nt: TGCGCCAGCAGCCATCGGGGGGCTATCATTCCTGAAGCTTTCTTT

clone_size: NA
d_call: NA
j_call: TRBJ2-5
v_call: TRBV18
cdr3_aa: CASSPPGGETQYF
cdr3_nt: TGTGCCAGCTCACCACCCGGCGGGGAGACCCAGTACTTC

clone_size: NA
d_call: NA
j_call: TRBJ1-5
v_call: TRBV28
cdr3_aa: CASSRGSQRNQPQHF
cdr3_nt: TGTGCCAGCAGCCGAGGGTCTCAACGCAATCAGCCCCAGCATTTT

clone_size: NA
d_call: NA
j_call: TRBJ2-1
v_call: TRBV6-4
cdr3_aa: CASRTPGGRYNEQFF
cdr3_nt: TGTGCCAGCAGGACCCCTGGAGGGCGGTACAATGAGCAGTTCTTC

clone_size: once
d_call: NA
j_call: TRBJ1-2
v_call: TRBV6-1
cdr3_aa: CASTLTETWNYGYTF
cdr3_nt: TGTGCCAGCACCCTAACCGAGACATGGAACTATGGCTACACCTTC

clone_size: NA
d_call: TRBD2
j_call: TRBJ2-3
v_call: TRBV7-8
cdr3_aa: CASSLRLAGGTDTQYF
cdr3_nt: TGTGCCAGCAGCCTGCGACTAGCGGGGGGGACAGATACGCAGTATTTT

clone_size: NA
d_call: NA
j_call: TRBJ1-1
v_call: TRBV9
cdr3_aa: CASSVSRQAASTEAFF
cdr3_nt: TGTGCCAGCAGCGTGAGTAGACAGGCTGCCTCCACTGAAGCTTTCTTT

clone_size: NA
d_call: NA
j_call: TRBJ2-7
v_call: TRBV28
cdr3_aa: CASVDSSYEQYF
cdr3_nt: TGTGCCAGCGTGGACAGCTCCTACGAGCAGTACTTC

clone_size: NA
d_call: NA
j_call: TRBJ1-1
v_call: TRBV6-1
cdr3_aa: CASSGPTGSRGTEAFF
cdr3_nt: TGTGCCAGCAGTGGCCCGACGGGGAGCCGGGGCACTGAAGCTTTCTTT

clone_size: NA
d_call: TRBD1
j_call: TRBJ1-3
v_call: TRBV25-1
cdr3_aa: CASSPGQGTGNTIYF
cdr3_nt: TGTGCCAGCAGCCCGGGACAGGGGACTGGAAACACCATATATTTT

clone_size: NA
d_call: NA
j_call: TRBJ2-5
v_call: TRBV10-2
cdr3_aa: CASRTRAETQYF
cdr3_nt: TGCGCCAGCAGGACTAGAGCGGAGACCCAGTACTTC

clone_size: NA
d_call: TRBD1
j_call: TRBJ2-7
v_call: TRBV7-9
cdr3_aa: CASRPPGGDYEQYF
cdr3_nt: TGTGCCAGCAGACCGCCAGGGGGCGATTACGAGCAGTACTTC

clone_size: once
d_call: TRBD2
j_call: TRBJ2-3
v_call: TRBV6-1
cdr3_aa: CASSALAGGRGLDTQYF
cdr3_nt: TGTGCCAGCAGTGCCCTAGCGGGGGGGCGGGGGTTGGATACGCAGTATTTT

clone_size: NA
d_call: NA
j_call: TRBJ1-1
v_call: TRBV5-5
cdr3_aa: CASSLGRSNTEAFF
cdr3_nt: TGTGCCAGCAGCTTGGGACGGAGCAACACTGAAGCTTTCTTT

clone_size: few
d_call: NA
j_call: TRBJ2-7
v_call: TRBV11-2
cdr3_aa: CASSQLRREQYF
cdr3_nt: TGTGCCAGCAGTCAACTTCGGCGGGAGCAGTACTTC

clone_size: NA
d_call: TRBD2
j_call: TRBJ2-2
v_call: TRBV30
cdr3_aa: CAWDGPLALAGGLNTGELFF
cdr3_nt: TGTGCCTGGGATGGCCCCCTCGCCTTAGCGGGAGGTCTGAACACCGGGGAGCTGTTTTTT

clone_size: NA
d_call: TRBD1
j_call: TRBJ2-7
v_call: TRBV10-3
cdr3_aa: CAIGDRGSEQYF
cdr3_nt: TGTGCCATCGGGGACAGGGGCTCCGAGCAGTACTTC

clone_size: NA
d_call: NA
j_call: TRBJ2-3
v_call: TRBV6-6
cdr3_aa: CASSPPGADTQYF
cdr3_nt: TGTGCCAGCAGCCCACCGGGGGCAGATACGCAGTATTTT

clone_size: NA
d_call: NA
j_call: TRBJ2-7
v_call: TRBV5-1
cdr3_aa: CASSWSTDSYEQYF
cdr3_nt: TGCGCCAGCAGCTGGTCGACAGACTCCTACGAGCAGTACTTC

clone_size: NA
d_call: NA
j_call: TRBJ2-4
v_call: TRBV10-3
cdr3_aa: CAISESVLARGQNIQYF
cdr3_nt: TGTGCCATCAGTGAGTCGGTCCTAGCAAGAGGGCAAAACATTCAGTACTTC

clone_size: once
d_call: TRBD2
j_call: TRBJ2-6
v_call: TRBV13
cdr3_aa: CASSFGLAGFAGANVLTF
cdr3_nt: TGTGCCAGCAGCTTCGGACTAGCGGGATTCGCTGGGGCCAACGTCCTGACTTTC

clone_size: NA
d_call: TRBD1
j_call: TRBJ2-7
v_call: TRBV27
cdr3_aa: CASSLSSRDRVYF
cdr3_nt: TGTGCCAGCAGTTTATCATCCCGGGACAGGGTCTACTTC

clone_size: NA
d_call: NA
j_call: TRBJ2-7
v_call: TRBV7-6
cdr3_aa: CASSLDAITYEQYF
cdr3_nt: TGTGCCAGCAGCTTAGATGCTATAACCTACGAGCAGTACTTC

clone_size: NA
d_call: NA
j_call: TRBJ1-2
v_call: TRBV18
cdr3_aa: CASSSDRNYGYTF
cdr3_nt: TGTGCCAGCTCATCGGACAGAAACTATGGCTACACCTTC

clone_size: NA
d_call: NA
j_call: TRBJ1-2
v_call: TRBV6-1
cdr3_aa: CASSGSRQGSYGYTF
cdr3_nt: TGTGCCAGCAGTGGATCGCGGCAGGGTAGCTATGGCTACACCTTC

clone_size: NA
d_call: TRBD1
j_call: TRBJ2-7
v_call: TRBV30
cdr3_aa: CAWSLRTGSYEQYF
cdr3_nt: TGTGCCTGGAGTCTAAGGACAGGATCCTACGAGCAGTACTTC

clone_size: NA
d_call: TRBD1
j_call: TRBJ1-2
v_call: TRBV25-1
cdr3_aa: CASSPPGTAYGYTF
cdr3_nt: TGTGCCAGCAGCCCGCCCGGGACAGCCTATGGCTACACCTTC

clone_size: once
d_call: TRBD2
j_call: TRBJ2-7
v_call: TRBV7-9
cdr3_aa: CASGGIAGRSEQYF
cdr3_nt: TGTGCCAGCGGGGGGATAGCGGGGCGTTCGGAACAGTACTTC

clone_size: NA
d_call: NA
j_call: TRBJ2-5
v_call: TRBV14
cdr3_aa: CASSQDVRTQETQYF
cdr3_nt: TGTGCCAGCAGCCAAGATGTAAGGACACAAGAGACCCAGTACTTC

clone_size: NA
d_call: NA
j_call: TRBJ1-1
v_call: TRBV5-1
cdr3_aa: CASSPAGDTNTEAFF
cdr3_nt: TGCGCCAGCAGCCCGGCCGGGGACACAAACACTGAAGCTTTCTTT

clone_size: once
d_call: TRBD1
j_call: TRBJ2-7
v_call: TRBV28
cdr3_aa: CASSPIDRDSYEQYF
cdr3_nt: TGTGCCAGCAGCCCCATCGACAGGGACTCCTACGAGCAGTACTTC

clone_size: NA
d_call: TRBD2
j_call: TRBJ2-7
v_call: TRBV9
cdr3_aa: CASSTRTSGSKQYF
cdr3_nt: TGTGCCAGCAGCACCAGGACTAGCGGGAGTAAGCAGTACTTC

clone_size: NA
d_call: TRBD1
j_call: TRBJ2-7
v_call: TRBV7-9
cdr3_aa: CASSQKTGGDEQYF
cdr3_nt: TGTGCCAGCAGCCAGAAGACAGGGGGCGACGAGCAGTACTTC

clone_size: NA
d_call: TRBD2
j_call: TRBJ2-6
v_call: TRBV6-4
cdr3_aa: CASSRSGGAPGANVLTF
cdr3_nt: TGTGCCAGCAGCCGTAGCGGGGGGGCCCCTGGGGCCAACGTCCTGACTTTC

clone_size: NA
d_call: NA
j_call: TRBJ2-7
v_call: TRBV5-4
cdr3_aa: CASSLDTGEQYF
cdr3_nt: TGTGCCAGCAGCTTGGATACAGGCGAGCAGTACTTC

clone_size: NA
d_call: NA
j_call: TRBJ1-2
v_call: TRBV6-1
cdr3_aa: CASSERTAVRYGYTF
cdr3_nt: TGTGCCAGCAGTGAACGTACAGCCGTCCGGTATGGCTACACCTTC

clone_size: NA
d_call: NA
j_call: TRBJ1-2
v_call: TRBV6-5
cdr3_aa: CASSYGAGYTF
cdr3_nt: TGTGCCAGCAGTTACGGGGCTGGCTACACCTTC

clone_size: once
d_call: TRBD1
j_call: TRBJ2-2
v_call: TRBV19
cdr3_aa: CATKLDRSTNTGELFF
cdr3_nt: TGTGCCACGAAGCTGGACAGGAGTACGAACACCGGGGAGCTGTTTTTT

clone_size: NA
d_call: NA
j_call: TRBJ1-6
v_call: TRBV28
cdr3_aa: CASSYKYSYNSPLHF
cdr3_nt: TGTGCCAGCAGTTACAAGTACTCCTATAATTCACCCCTCCACTTT

clone_size: NA
d_call: NA
j_call: TRBJ2-1
v_call: TRBV9
cdr3_aa: CASSVVSRAGEQFF
cdr3_nt: TGTGCCAGCAGCGTAGTGAGCAGGGCTGGTGAGCAGTTCTTC

clone_size: few
d_call: TRBD2
j_call: TRBJ2-7
v_call: TRBV6-5
cdr3_aa: CASSYYGGSEYEQYF
cdr3_nt: TGTGCCAGCAGTTACTACGGCGGGAGCGAATACGAGCAGTACTTC

clone_size: NA
d_call: TRBD2
j_call: TRBJ2-1
v_call: TRBV2
cdr3_aa: CAIATSGSSSYNEQFF
cdr3_nt: TGTGCCATCGCGACTAGCGGGAGCAGCTCCTACAATGAGCAGTTCTTC

clone_size: NA
d_call: TRBD1
j_call: TRBJ1-1
v_call: TRBV30
cdr3_aa: CAWNPRRQGAWGQMNTEAFF
cdr3_nt: TGTGCCTGGAACCCAAGGCGTCAGGGGGCTTGGGGGCAGATGAACACTGAAGCTTTCTTT

clone_size: once
d_call: NA
j_call: TRBJ1-4
v_call: TRBV4-3
cdr3_aa: CASSPAVFQGKDSNEKLFF
cdr3_nt: TGCGCCAGCAGCCCCGCCGTATTCCAGGGTAAAGACTCTAATGAAAAACTGTTTTTT

clone_size: NA
d_call: TRBD1
j_call: TRBJ1-1
v_call: TRBV5-1
cdr3_aa: CASKRDRGFTEAFF
cdr3_nt: TGCGCCAGCAAACGGGACAGGGGGTTCACTGAAGCTTTCTTT

clone_size: NA
d_call: NA
j_call: TRBJ1-6
v_call: TRBV16
cdr3_aa: CASSRTAYNSPLHF
cdr3_nt: TGTGCCAGCAGCAGGACAGCCTATAATTCACCCCTCCACTTT

clone_size: once
d_call: TRBD1
j_call: TRBJ1-2
v_call: TRBV6-4
cdr3_aa: CASSEGTGGYTF
cdr3_nt: TGTGCCAGCAGTGAAGGGACAGGGGGCTACACCTTC

clone_size: few
d_call: TRBD2
j_call: TRBJ2-7
v_call: TRBV6-5
cdr3_aa: CASSLAGESFEQYF
cdr3_nt: TGTGCCAGCAGCCTAGCGGGAGAGTCGTTCGAGCAGTACTTC